The sequence of this T cell receptor (beta chain) was determined in a study of CD4 T cells in relation to SARS-CoV-2 and coronaviruses. Only in-frame clones appear in the TCRdb table, and some are missing; sequencing was by immunoSEQ multiplex PCR. The sample lists about 23,000 clones, about 73% occurring once. Before the COVID-19 pandemic, during about 2010-2018, CD4+ T cells were taken from unexposed donors. CD4+ T cells were isolated from the cells after around 11 days of culture. Half the medium was replaced with IL-2 medium on days 3 and 7. Trimming took 6 bases from V and 0 from J; bases not matched to a gene: 15. This CDR3 has 19 residues. CDR1 MNHEY and CDR2 SMNVEV come from the germline V gene (reference sequence). A word on this clone: Its antigen is as yet unknown.

Sequencing was carried out using CD4+ T cells from PBMCs, cultured in vitro. The receptor comes from a human donor in good health. V gene TRBV27 combines with J gene TRBJ2-1; 9 positions match TRBD1. CDR3 in amino acids: CASRLRTGATISSYNEQFF. The CDR3, as DNA: TGTGCCAGCAGGCTACGGACAGGGGCGACCATTAGCTCCTACAATGAGCAGTTCTTC.